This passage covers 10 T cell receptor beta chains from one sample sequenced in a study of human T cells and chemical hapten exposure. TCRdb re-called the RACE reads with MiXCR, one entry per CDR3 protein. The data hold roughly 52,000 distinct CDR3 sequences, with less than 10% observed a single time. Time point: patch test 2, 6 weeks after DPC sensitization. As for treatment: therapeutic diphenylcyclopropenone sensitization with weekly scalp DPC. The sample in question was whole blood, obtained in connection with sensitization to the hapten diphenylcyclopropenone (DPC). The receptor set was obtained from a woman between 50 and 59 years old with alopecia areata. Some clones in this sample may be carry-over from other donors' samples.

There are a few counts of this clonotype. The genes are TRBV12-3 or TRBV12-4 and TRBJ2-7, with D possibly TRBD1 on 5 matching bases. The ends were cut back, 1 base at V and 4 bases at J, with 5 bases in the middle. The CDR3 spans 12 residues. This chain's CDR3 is CASSLGQYEQYF. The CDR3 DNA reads TGTGCCAGCAGTTTAGGACAGTACGAGCAGTACTTC.

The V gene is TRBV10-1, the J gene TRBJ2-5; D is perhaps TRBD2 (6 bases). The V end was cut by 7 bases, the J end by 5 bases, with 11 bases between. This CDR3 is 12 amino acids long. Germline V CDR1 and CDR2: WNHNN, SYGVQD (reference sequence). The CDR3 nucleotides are TGCGCCAGCATCGGAGGGGACGAGACCCAGTACTTC. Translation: CASIGGDETQYF.

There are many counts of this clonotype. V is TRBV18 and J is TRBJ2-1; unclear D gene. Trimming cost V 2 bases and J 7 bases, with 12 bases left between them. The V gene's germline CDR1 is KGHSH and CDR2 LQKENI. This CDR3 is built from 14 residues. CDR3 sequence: CASSPGQAVNEQFF. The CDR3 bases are TGTGCCAGCTCACCAGGGCAGGCCGTTAATGAGCAGTTCTTC.

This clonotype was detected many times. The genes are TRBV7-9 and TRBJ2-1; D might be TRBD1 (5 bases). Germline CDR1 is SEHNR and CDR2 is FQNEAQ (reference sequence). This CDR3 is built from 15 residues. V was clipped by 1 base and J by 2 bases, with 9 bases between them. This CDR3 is CASSLGQGTYNEQFF. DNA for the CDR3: TGTGCCAGCAGCTTAGGTCAGGGTACCTACAATGAGCAGTTCTTC.

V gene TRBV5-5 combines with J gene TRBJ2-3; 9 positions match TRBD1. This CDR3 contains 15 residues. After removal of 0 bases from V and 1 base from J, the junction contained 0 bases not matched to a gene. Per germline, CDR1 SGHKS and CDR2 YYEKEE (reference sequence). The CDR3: CASSLGDRGTDTQYF. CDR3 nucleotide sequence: TGTGCCAGCAGCTTGGGGGACAGGGGCACAGATACGCAGTATTTT.

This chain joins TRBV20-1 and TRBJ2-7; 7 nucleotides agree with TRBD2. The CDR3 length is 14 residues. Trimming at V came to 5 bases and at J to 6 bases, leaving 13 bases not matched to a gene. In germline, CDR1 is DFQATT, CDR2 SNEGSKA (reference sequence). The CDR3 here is CSAAGAASWAEQYF. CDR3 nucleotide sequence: TGCAGTGCTGCGGGAGCAGCCTCATGGGCCGAGCAGTACTTC.

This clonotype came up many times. CDR3 bases: TGTGCCAGCTCACCAGTGGGGGTTTCTAGCTCACCCCTCCACTTT. This translates into CASSPVGVSSSPLHF. The genes are TRBV18 and TRBJ1-6; perhaps TRBD1 as D (5 bases). The CDR3 consists of 15 residues. Germline V gene sequence: CDR1 KGHSH, CDR2 LQKENI. V lost 2 bases and J 10 bases, leaving 15 bases between the germline ends.

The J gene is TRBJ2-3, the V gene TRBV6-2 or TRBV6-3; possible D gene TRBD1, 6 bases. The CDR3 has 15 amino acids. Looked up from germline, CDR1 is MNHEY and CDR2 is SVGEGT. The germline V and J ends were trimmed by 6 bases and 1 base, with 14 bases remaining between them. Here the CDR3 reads CASRDTGMGTDTQYF. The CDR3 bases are TGTGCCAGCAGGGACACAGGGATGGGCACAGATACGCAGTATTTT.

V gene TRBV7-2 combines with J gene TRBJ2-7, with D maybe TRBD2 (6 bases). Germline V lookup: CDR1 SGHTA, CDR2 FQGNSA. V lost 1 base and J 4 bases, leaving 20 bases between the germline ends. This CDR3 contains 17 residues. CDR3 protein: CASSLGWSGGNGYEQYF. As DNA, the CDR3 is TGTGCCAGCAGCTTAGGGTGGTCTGGCGGGAATGGTTACGAGCAGTACTTC.

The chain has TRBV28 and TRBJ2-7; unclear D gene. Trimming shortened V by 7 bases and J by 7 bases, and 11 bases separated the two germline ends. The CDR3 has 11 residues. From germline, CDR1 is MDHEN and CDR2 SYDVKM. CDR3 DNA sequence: TGTGCCAGCACTTCGAGCCGGGAGCAGTACTTC. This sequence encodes CASTSSREQYF.